Listed below are T cell receptor beta chains from one sample, sequenced in a study of shared clonotypes between healthy human individuals. Data came from immunoSEQ multiplex PCR; TCRdb stores just in-frame clones and leaves some out. The table has under 2,000,000 clones, about 95% seen once. Sequenced input: naive CD8+ T cells sorted from blood. The source is a young man in good health. Each CDR3 is given with its conserved first and last residue. The D gene is left open where the match is weak.

j_call | v_call | d_call | cdr3_aa
TRBJ1-2 | TRBV27 | - | CASSPRDSASYGYTF
TRBJ2-7 | TRBV27 | - | CASSSGTLNLHEQYF
TRBJ2-5 | TRBV14 | TRBD2 | CASSQGYEGGRETQYF
TRBJ2-1 | TRBV19 | - | CASSIVGTRSYNEQFF
TRBJ2-1 | TRBV27 | TRBD2 | CASRPGLAGGFEFF
TRBJ2-1 | TRBV5-6 | - | CASSLGRNEQFF
TRBJ2-1 | TRBV5-4 | TRBD1 | CASSFIGQVDNEQFF
TRBJ2-6 | TRBV10-3 | - | CASLGGANVLTF
TRBJ1-1 | TRBV5-1 | - | CASSSSKGVGTEAFF
TRBJ2-7 | TRBV4-1 | - | CASSQVADNEQYF
TRBJ2-5 | TRBV27 | TRBD2 | CASSLGAGGSQETQYF
TRBJ1-1 | TRBV11-2 | TRBD1 | CASSLAGTGGLVTEAFF
TRBJ2-1 | TRBV19 | TRBD1 | CASSTRDSLHQGYNEQFF
TRBJ2-2 | TRBV14 | - | CASSQDFQIGELFF
TRBJ2-7 | TRBV9 | - | CASSVAGTNSYEQYF
TRBJ2-5 | TRBV7-9 | - | CASSLMEGPEETQYF
TRBJ2-2 | TRBV6-1 | - | CASTLRQGNTGELFF
TRBJ2-7 | TRBV30 | TRBD2 | CAWTGTISYEQYF
TRBJ2-1 | TRBV4-1 | - | CASSQVGGGALNEQFF
TRBJ1-4 | TRBV28 | TRBD1 | CASSLTGEDEKLFF
TRBJ2-7 | TRBV6-1 | TRBD2 | CASSPLAGPSYEQYF
TRBJ2-1 | TRBV10-1 | - | CASSETGEAYNEQFF
TRBJ1-5 | TRBV5-6 | - | CASSFLAGNQPQHF
TRBJ2-7 | TRBV13 | - | CASSPQGNLYEQYF
TRBJ1-1 | TRBV5-4 | - | CASSLLGFVDTEAFF
TRBJ2-3 | TRBV2 | - | CASSEGFTEMDTQYF
TRBJ2-7 | TRBV19 | TRBD2 | CASSIGLAEAYEQYF
TRBJ2-5 | TRBV4-1 | - | CASSHYMEETQYF
TRBJ1-2 | TRBV9 | - | CASSARITNYGYTF
TRBJ2-7 | TRBV6-5 | - | CASSYSPQPYEQYF
TRBJ1-1 | TRBV7-9 | TRBD1 | CASSATGQGHTEAFF
TRBJ2-1 | TRBV13 | TRBD1 | CASSWGTGGYNEQFF
TRBJ2-7 | TRBV28 | TRBD1 | CASSTSTGNDYEQYF
TRBJ2-7 | TRBV6-6 | - | CASSYSIQLPYEQYF
TRBJ1-2 | TRBV29-1 | - | CSVIGGDYGYTF
TRBJ2-3 | TRBV27 | - | CASSFSLSTDTQYF
TRBJ1-6 | TRBV4-1 | TRBD1 | CASSQEGQGFSPLHF
TRBJ1-5 | TRBV15 | - | CATSALIGGPQHF
TRBJ1-6 | TRBV2 | - | CASSHGAPLPLHF
TRBJ2-5 | TRBV10-3 | - | CAIGGAGETQYF
TRBJ2-7 | TRBV7-9 | - | CASSSKRVPGEQYF
TRBJ2-4 | TRBV6-6 | TRBD1 | CASSYLDRVEDIQYF
TRBJ2-5 | TRBV27 | - | CASSLFSGIQETQYF
TRBJ1-1 | TRBV5-1 | - | CASSLSQGNTEAFF
TRBJ2-2 | TRBV6-5 | - | CASSYVGFTGELFF
TRBJ2-7 | TRBV21-1 | - | CASSSRQDPMSYEQYF
TRBJ1-1 | TRBV10-3 | - | CAISESAGAVNTEAFF
TRBJ2-1 | TRBV5-4 | - | CASSLYAWSENEQFF
TRBJ1-1 | TRBV7-9 | - | CASRGGTREAFF
TRBJ2-2 | TRBV6-6 | - | CASSSNTGELFF
TRBJ1-6 | TRBV7-9 | - | CASSLDEGPSNSPLHF
TRBJ2-2 | TRBV10-3 | TRBD2 | CAISTLAGGYTGELFF
TRBJ1-2 | TRBV6-1 | - | CASRKSADYGYTF
TRBJ1-1 | TRBV5-1 | TRBD1 | CASSVNRGYENTEAFF
TRBJ2-1 | TRBV30 | TRBD1 | CAWSIGTGAHEQFF
TRBJ2-7 | TRBV28 | - | CASSSGEQYF
TRBJ1-1 | TRBV7-9 | TRBD1 | CASSLAAGGLNTEAFF
TRBJ1-1 | TRBV4-1 | TRBD1 | CASSQKTGGTEAFF
TRBJ2-7 | TRBV5-6 | TRBD1 | CASSYGTGVYEQYF
TRBJ2-2 | TRBV4-3 | TRBD1 | CASSHDPGTGITGELFF